This TCR beta chain emerged from a study of OX40 agonist ivuxolimab in advanced cancers. Libraries were prepared by immunoSEQ multiplex PCR; TCRdb keeps only in-frame clonotypes and omits some of them. This table has 15,000 to 20,000 clones, 79% appearing once. Material: CD4+ or CD8+ T cells sorted from blood, obtained in a trial of the OX40 agonist ivuxolimab. This clonotype originated in an adult with an advanced solid tumor such as melanoma, head and neck, liver or kidney cancer.

The CDR3: CASSPPRPGLYNEQFF. The CDR3 nucleotides read TGCGCCAGCAGCCCGCCCCGTCCGGGCCTCTACAATGAGCAGTTCTTC. This chain joins TRBV5-1 and TRBJ2-1; D remains ambiguous. The germline V gene encodes CDR1 SGHRS and CDR2 YFSETQ. V lost 4 bases and J lost 3, with 17 bases in between. This CDR3 is built from 16 residues.